This TCR beta chain was identified during a study of shared clonotypes between healthy human individuals (dated by TCRdb to the early 2020s). About the investigation overall: The cohort included three men and a couple of women between 18 and 49 years of age. Per donor, three plates each were used for CD4 naive and CD4 memory, two for CD8 naive, and one for CD8 memory. To estimate repertoire size and how much clonotype sharing occurs between individuals, the study deeply sequenced the blood TCR repertoires of five or six healthy adults. To increase sequencing depth and limit assay-specific biases, TCR repertoire library preparation and sequencing were carried out by different laboratories using diverse techniques. Per donor, leukapheresis produced somewhere between about 0.9 and 10 billion PBMCs. Broad study findings and their caveats: Pairwise subsampling indicated that sequencing depth was expected to affect the degree of clonotype sharing among donors. Even with the large sequencing depth, rarefaction of the sorted-subset datasets indicated that sequencing was incomplete. Larger estimated clonotype richness was generally found for naive subsets than for memory subsets. Sharing across a handful of donors was observed for approximately 5% of naive CD4, 3% to 4% of naive CD8, over 2% of memory CD4, and roughly 0.4% of memory CD8 clonotypes. Clonotypes shared by all four sorted-subset donors showed higher generation probabilities than non-shared clonotypes. Because the study included a small number of donors, the genetic and exposure-history diversity represented was limited. Only blood was sampled, and tissue TCR repertoires likely differ from those in blood.

TCR CDR3 regions were amplified from genomic DNA by multiplex PCR using the deep immunoSEQ assay. Extracted genomic DNA from each cell subset was spread evenly across all wells of several immunoSEQ 96-well plates, with each plate serving as a replicate. For sorted subsets, 150 to 250 ng of genomic DNA, equivalent to 30,000 or so T cell genomes, went into each replicate PCR. Purified libraries were quantified with a Qubit 3.0 fluorometer, sized on a Bioanalyzer 2100, and re-quantified with the KAPA Library Quantification kit. A separate single-read 150-cycle Illumina NextSeq 550 flow cell was used to sequence each immunoSEQ 96-well plate. The published analysis was carried out like this. The immunoSEQ output contained only junctional sequences without quality scores, so filtering could not match that applied to full-length reads. To assign V/J genes and CDR3, sequences were annotated using PyIR, a Python wrapper for IgBLAST v1.9, with IMGT germline references. Reads were removed for weak V/J assignments (E-value above 1e-6), missing CDR3, stop codons, out-of-frame junctions, or ambiguous translated residues. V3J clonotypes were defined as sequences sharing an identical inferred V gene, J gene, and CDR3 amino acid sequence. To compute the percentage overlap between repertoires, the number of shared unique clonotypes was divided by the size of the smaller repertoire. Repertoire richness was assessed with RTK rarefaction, the Chao1 estimator, and Recon v2.1 estimates of unobserved clonotypes. Generation probabilities were computed with OLGA for all TCRbeta clonotypes obtained by the gDNA method from several donors. The table comes from immuneACCESS by way of TCRdb, which keeps in-frame sequences with V and J called. Part of the clones is missing from these tables; in studies checked, under half for an unresolved V gene and the rest for unknown reasons. The V and J calls and the clone size are those of that table, but D and trimming were determined from the DNA. Within this sample are about 2 million clones, with roughly 95% of them counted one time only. The top ten clonotypes cover under 0.15% of the sample.

Donors were healthy HIV-negative adults with no recently reported acute infections or vaccinations. Only Caucasian adults living in Nashville, Tennessee, USA were represented among the donors. CD4+ T cells were enriched by magnetic negative selection; naive cells were then positively selected on CD45RA, and the negative fraction formed the memory subset. After blood collection by leukapheresis, PBMCs were isolated using Ficoll-Histopaque density gradient centrifugation and then cryopreserved in the vapor phase of liquid nitrogen. Analytical flow cytometry was used to check the purity and quantity of each magnetically sorted T cell population. Genomic DNA was isolated from every sorted fraction and measured by UV absorbance on a Nanodrop 2000c. About this clone: The antigen this receptor binds is unknown. Base-call qualities are not available, and no considerably larger clone is one nucleotide away.

Counted from cysteine to phenylalanine, this CDR3 has 14 amino acids. Only the CDR3 portion is preserved as DNA: 42 bases, with reading frame beginning at the first base. Trimming removed 10 bases from V and 8 bases from J; the gene matches leave 14 bases unexplained. The germline V gene provides CDR1 WSHSY and CDR2 SAAADI. This TCR came from a man aged 18 to 29 in good health. Here the chain combines TRBV10-2 and TRBJ2-7, and 10 junction bases match TRBD1. What was sequenced was naive CD4+ T cells sorted from blood. The sample's cell subset or site label is to be understood as: CD45RA+ positively selected. CDR3 sequence: CATGSGTGVYKQYF. The DNA sequence follows: TGCGCCACCGGATCCGGGACAGGGGTTTATAAGCAGTACTTC.